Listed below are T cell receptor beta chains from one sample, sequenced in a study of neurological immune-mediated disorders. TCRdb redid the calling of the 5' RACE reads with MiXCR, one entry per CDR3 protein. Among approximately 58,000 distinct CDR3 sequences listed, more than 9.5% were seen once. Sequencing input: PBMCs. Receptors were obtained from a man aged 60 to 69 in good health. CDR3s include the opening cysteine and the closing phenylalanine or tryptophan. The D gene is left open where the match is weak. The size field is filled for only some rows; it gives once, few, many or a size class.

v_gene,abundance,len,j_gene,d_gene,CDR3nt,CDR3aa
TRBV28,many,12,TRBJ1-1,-,TGTGCCAGCAGTTTTTTAACGCTGCCAGCTTTCTTT,CASSFLTLPAFF
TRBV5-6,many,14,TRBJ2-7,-,TGTGCCAGCAGCGTCCCGGGACATGGACGCGAGCAGTACTTC,CASSVPGHGREQYF
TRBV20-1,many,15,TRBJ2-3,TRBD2,TGCAGTGCCCCGCTGGGGGCGGGGGGGAGTGATACGCAGTATTTT,CSAPLGAGGSDTQYF
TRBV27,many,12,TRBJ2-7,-,TGTGCCAGCTCCCCGGGGCCCTACGAGCAGTACTTC,CASSPGPYEQYF
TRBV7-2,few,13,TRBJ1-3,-,TGTGCCAGCAGCCCTTCCTCTGGAAACACCATATATTTT,CASSPSSGNTIYF
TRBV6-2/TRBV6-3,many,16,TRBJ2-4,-,TGTGCCAGCAGTTACATGCGGACGGAGGACAAAAACATTCAGTACTTC,CASSYMRTEDKNIQYF
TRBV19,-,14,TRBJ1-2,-,TGTGCCAGCCGCGACAATTGGTTGTCAGAGGGCTACACCTTC,CASRDNWLSEGYTF
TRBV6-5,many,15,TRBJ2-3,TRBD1,TGTGCCAGCACCGACTTGACAGGGCGCACAGATACGCAGTATTTT,CASTDLTGRTDTQYF
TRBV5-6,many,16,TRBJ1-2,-,TGTGCCAGCAGCTTGAGGAGGTTTCACACTAACTATGGCTACACCTTC,CASSLRRFHTNYGYTF
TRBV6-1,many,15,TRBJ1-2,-,TGTGCCAGCAGTGAGGGAGGGGGAAACTACTATGGCTACACCTTC,CASSEGGGNYYGYTF
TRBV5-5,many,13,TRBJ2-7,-,TGTGCCAGCAGCTTGGGGGGATTAAACGAGCAGTACTTC,CASSLGGLNEQYF
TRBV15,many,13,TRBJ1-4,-,TGTGCCACCGGAGTGGGAACTAATGAAAAACTGTTTTTT,CATGVGTNEKLFF
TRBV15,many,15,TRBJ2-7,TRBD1,TGTGCCACCAGCAGAGAGGGGGCAGGGGGCTACGAGCAGTACTTC,CATSREGAGGYEQYF
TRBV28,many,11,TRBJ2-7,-,TGTGCCACTTACAGCTCCTACGAGCAGTACTTC,CATYSSYEQYF
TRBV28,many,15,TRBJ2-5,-,TGTGCCAGCAGGAGATCACCAAACCCCCAAGAGACCCAGTACTTC,CASRRSPNPQETQYF
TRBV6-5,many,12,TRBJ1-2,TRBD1,TGTGCCAGCAGTCAAGGACAGGCGTCTTACACCTTC,CASSQGQASYTF
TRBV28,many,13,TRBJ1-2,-,TGTGCCAGCAGTTTACGGGGTGACTATGGCTACACCTTC,CASSLRGDYGYTF
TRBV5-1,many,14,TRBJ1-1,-,TGCGCCAGCAGCACTCAACAGGGGAACACTGAAGCTTTCTTT,CASSTQQGNTEAFF
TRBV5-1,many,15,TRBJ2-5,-,TGCGCCAGCAGCCTCCAACAGGGCGTTGAAGAGACCCAGTACTTC,CASSLQQGVEETQYF
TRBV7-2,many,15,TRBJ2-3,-,TGTGCCAGCAGCTTTCAGGCTACTAGCACAGATACGCAGTATTTT,CASSFQATSTDTQYF
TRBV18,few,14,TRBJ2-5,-,TGTGCCAGCTCGCCGCCGAAATACCAAGAGACCCAGTACTTC,CASSPPKYQETQYF
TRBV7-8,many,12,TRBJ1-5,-,TGTGCCAGCAGCTTCGGGGATCAGCCCCAGCATTTT,CASSFGDQPQHF
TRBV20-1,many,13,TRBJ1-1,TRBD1,TGCAGTGCCCGCAGGGGGGAAGTGACTGAAGCTTTCTTT,CSARRGEVTEAFF
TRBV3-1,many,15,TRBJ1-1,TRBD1,TGTGCCAGCAGCCAAGAGACAGGGGGAAGAGCTGAAGCTTTCTTT,CASSQETGGRAEAFF
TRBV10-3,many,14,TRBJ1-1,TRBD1,TGTGCCATCAGTGTAAACGACAGGGACACTGAAGCTTTCTTT,CAISVNDRDTEAFF
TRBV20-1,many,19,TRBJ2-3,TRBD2,TGCAGTGCTAGGGGTATGACTAGCGGGGGCAGTCCTAGCACAGATACGCAGTATTTT,CSARGMTSGGSPSTDTQYF
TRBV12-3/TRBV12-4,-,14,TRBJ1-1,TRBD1,TGTGCCAGCAGTTTAGGGACAGGGCATACTGAAGCTTTCTTT,CASSLGTGHTEAFF
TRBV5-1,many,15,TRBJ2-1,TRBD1,TGCGCCAGCAGCATACAGGGGGCGCGGACCGATGAGCAGTTCTTC,CASSIQGARTDEQFF
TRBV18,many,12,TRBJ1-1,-,TGTGCCAGCTCGCCGGGGCCGTTTGAAGCTTTCTTT,CASSPGPFEAFF
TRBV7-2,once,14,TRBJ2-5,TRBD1,TGTGCCAACAGCTTTCTAGGGGGCAAGGAGACACAGTACTTC,CANSFLGGKETQYF
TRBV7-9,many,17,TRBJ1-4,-,TGTGCCAGCAGCCCGAGGACAGAACTAAGAGCTAATGAAAAACTGTTTTTT,CASSPRTELRANEKLFF
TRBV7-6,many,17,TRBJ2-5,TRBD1,TGTGCCAGCAGCATCGGGACAGGGTTTTCCAGTCCAGAGACCCAGTACTTC,CASSIGTGFSSPETQYF
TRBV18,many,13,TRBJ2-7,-,TGTGCCAGCTCACAGGGATCCCCCTACGAGCAGTACTTC,CASSQGSPYEQYF